This T cell receptor beta chain was recorded in a study of early T cells in non-severe SARS-CoV-2 infection. Study-wide background: The input, bulk RNA from unsorted whole blood, was sequenced, and chains were unpaired. Whole-study results and caveats: Clonotype matching in VDJdb favored anti-spike CD8 responses and did not capture private and CD4 specificities.

This clonotype has at least ten counts. The antigen is not known. Attachment of unique molecular identifiers to individual cDNA molecules was performed. From the 5' RACE reads, TCRdb called clonotypes with MiXCR, one entry per CDR3 protein. This sample carries tens of thousands of distinct CDR3 sequences, about a tenth of them seen once, and the ten largest clones take roughly 5.5%. The CDR3 is made up of 14 amino acids. V was pared by 1 base and J by 5 bases, with 13 bases between. CDR1 is SGHRS, CDR2 YFSETQ, per germline. V is TRBV5-1 and J is TRBJ2-7; D is perhaps TRBD1 or TRBD2 (5 bases each). The specimen comprised whole blood, sampled at baseline. The sequence was obtained from an adult who was a healthcare worker with PCR-confirmed SARS-CoV-2 infection or an uninfected control (not recorded which). The CDR3 nucleotides are TGCGCCAGCAGCTTGTATCCGGGGCCGGACGAGCAGTACTTC. Its protein product is CASSLYPGPDEQYF.